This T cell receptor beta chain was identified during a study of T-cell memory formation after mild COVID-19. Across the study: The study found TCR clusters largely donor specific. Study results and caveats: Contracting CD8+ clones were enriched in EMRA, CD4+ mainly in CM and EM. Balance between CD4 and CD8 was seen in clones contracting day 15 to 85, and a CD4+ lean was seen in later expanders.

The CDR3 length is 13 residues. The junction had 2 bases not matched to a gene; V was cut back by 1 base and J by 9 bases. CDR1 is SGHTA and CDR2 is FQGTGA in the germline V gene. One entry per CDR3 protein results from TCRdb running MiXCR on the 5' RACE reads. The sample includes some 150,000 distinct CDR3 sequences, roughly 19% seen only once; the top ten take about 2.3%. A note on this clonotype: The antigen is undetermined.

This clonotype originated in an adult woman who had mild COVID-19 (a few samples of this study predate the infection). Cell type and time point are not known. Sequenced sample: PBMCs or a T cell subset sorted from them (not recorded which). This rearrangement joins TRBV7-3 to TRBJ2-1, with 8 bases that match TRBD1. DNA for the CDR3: TGTGCCAGCAGCTTAAGACAGGGGAGTGAGCAGTTCTTC. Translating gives CASSLRQGSEQFF.